The 9 T cell receptor beta chains below all came from one sample that was sequenced in a study of T cells after yellow fever vaccination. TCRdb reprocessed the 5' RACE reads with MiXCR, giving one entry per CDR3 protein. This table has roughly 180,000 distinct CDR3 sequences, roughly 6.2% appearing once. The sequenced sample was CD4+ T cells sorted from PBMCs, obtained on the day of the first yellow fever vaccination. The receptors were gathered from a man younger than 30 who received the YFV17D yellow fever vaccine.

This clonotype was detected only a few times. V is TRBV6-2 or TRBV6-3 and J is TRBJ2-5; tentative D call: TRBD2 (6 bases). V gave up 7 bases and J gave up 1 base, with 13 bases separating them. This CDR3 has 14 amino acids. The germline CDR1 and CDR2 sequences are MNHEY and SVGEGT. In DNA form, the CDR3 reads TGTGCCAGCACCACGCGGAGGGTCCAAGAGACCCAGTACTTC. Encoded protein: CASTTRRVQETQYF.

This clonotype was counted many times. This rearrangement joins TRBV12-3 or TRBV12-4 to TRBJ1-2, with TRBD1 matching over 8 bases. This CDR3 is 13 amino acids long. V lost 3 bases and J lost 3; bases outside the gene matches: 0. CDR3 sequence (DNA): TGTGCCAGCAGTTTGACAGGGGACTATGGCTACACCTTC. Translated: CASSLTGDYGYTF.

This rearrangement joins TRBV11-1 to TRBJ1-1, with D uncertain. Per the germline V gene, CDR1 is SGHAT and CDR2 is FQDESV (reference sequence). With 3 bases removed from V and 4 bases from J, the gap between germline ends came to 12 bases. The CDR3 loop spans 14 amino acids. The CDR3: CASSFRRLATEAFF. CDR3 sequence (DNA): TGTGCCAGCAGCTTCCGACGGCTGGCCACTGAAGCTTTCTTT.

This clonotype was observed at least ten times. The chain employs TRBV15 and TRBJ1-5; the D is unclear. Trimming left V 3 bases short and J 5 bases short, with 17 bases between. The V gene's germline CDR1 is LNHNV and CDR2 YYDKDF (reference sequence). This CDR3 has 16 residues. This chain's CDR3 is CATSSGLWQIYQPQHF. CDR3 DNA: TGTGCCACCAGCAGTGGCCTCTGGCAGATCTATCAGCCCCAGCATTTT.

The table lists this clonotype with many counts. The rearrangement joins TRBV7-2 to TRBJ2-2, with D tentatively TRBD1 (6 bases). V was pared by 6 bases and J by 7 bases, with 12 bases between. Per the germline V gene, CDR1 is SGHTA and CDR2 is FQGNSA. CDR3 length: 13 amino acids. CDR3 amino acids: CASRTQGIGELFF. The CDR3 nucleotides are TGTGCCAGCAGAACCCAGGGGATCGGGGAGCTGTTTTTT.

J is TRBJ2-3 and V is TRBV7-9, with no clear D. This CDR3 comprises 14 residues. Per the germline V gene, CDR1 is SEHNR and CDR2 is FQNEAQ (reference sequence). V lost 5 bases and J lost 2, with 11 bases in between. The CDR3 region has the DNA TGTGCCAGCAGCCCAGAGGCCCACACAGATACGCAGTATTTT. Translated: CASSPEAHTDTQYF.

This clonotype occurred many times. The rearrangement joins TRBV9 to TRBJ2-1; 7 bases are shared with TRBD1. CDR1 and CDR2 (germline): SGDLS, YYNGEE. V gave up 0 bases and J gave up 4 bases; unmatched junction bases: 4. This CDR3 is built from 15 residues. CDR3 region: CASSVEGQTYNEQFF. The DNA of the CDR3 is TGTGCCAGCAGCGTAGAGGGACAGACATACAATGAGCAGTTCTTC.

This clonotype turned up a few times. The chain employs TRBV6-1 and TRBJ1-1; tentatively, D is TRBD1 (5 bases). CDR1 and CDR2 (germline): MNHNS, SASEGT. CDR3 size: 14 residues. The V and J ends lost 7 bases and 5 bases respectively, with 17 bases between them. The CDR3 reads CASTHPGVRTEAFF. The DNA of the CDR3 is TGTGCCAGCACCCATCCGGGGGTTAGGACTGAAGCTTTCTTT.

This clonotype was seen repeatedly, ten times or more. The chain couples TRBV7-8 to TRBJ1-1; no clear D. The CDR3 contains 13 residues. Trimming took off 10 bases at V and 1 base at J, with 13 bases between the two ends. The germline CDR1 and CDR2 sequences are SGHVS and FQNEAQ. Here the CDR3 reads CATKVLRNTEAFF. CDR3 sequence (DNA): TGTGCCACCAAGGTTCTGAGGAACACTGAAGCTTTCTTT. Drawing the rest from reference TRBV7-8 and TRBJ1-1, the complete variable domain is GAGVSQSPRYKVAKRGQDVALRCDPISGHVSLFWYQQALGQGPEFLTYFQNEAQLDKSGLPSDRFFAERPEGSVSTLKIQRTQQEDSAVYLCATKVLRNTEAFFGQGTRLTVV.